The clone carrying this TCR beta chain was detected once. Blood got drawn at baseline, again on cycle 4 day 1, and then on cycle 7 day 1. Profiling relied on immunoSEQ multiplex PCR, and the TCRdb table lists in-frame clones only, not all of them. Of about 26,000 clones listed, roughly 80% are singletons. This entry comes from a study of OX40 agonist ivuxolimab in advanced cancers. Study-wide context: Eligibility admitted prior anti-PD-1, anti-PD-L1 or anti-CTLA-4 therapy; roughly 37% had some.

The CDR3 consists of 15 residues. V gave up 5 bases and J gave up 7 bases; unmatched junction bases: 8. Germline V lookup: CDR1 LNHDA, CDR2 SQIVND (reference sequence). The chain combines TRBV19 with TRBJ1-4; 9 bases fit TRBD1. The sequence was collected from an adult with an advanced solid tumor such as melanoma, head and neck, liver or kidney cancer. This material consisted of CD4+ or CD8+ T cells sorted from blood, taken in a trial of the OX40 agonist ivuxolimab. The CDR3 region is CASSHRTGVLEKLFF. As DNA, the CDR3 is TGTGCCAGTAGTCACCGGACAGGGGTTCTTGAAAAACTGTTTTTT.